Sequencing of this T cell receptor (beta chain) was carried out in a study of CXCR3-negative and CXCR3-positive naive CD8 T cells. The naive CD8+ gate required CD45RO-CCR7+CD27+CD95- phenotype. Notes on the study in general: Greater hydrophobicity was found in TRB CDR3s of CXCR3-positive naive cells than of CXCR3-negative naive cells. Comparison of naive CXCR3-negative and CXCR3-positive cells revealed similar TRBV-TRBJ usage, while memory cells differed. Both of the naive subsets showed about the same high diversity, but memory CD8+ cells had much less. Naive subsets showed comparable surface CD5, and TCR interaction strength was also inferred from TRB CDR3 physicochemistry.

Libraries were UMI-labeled 5' RACE TRB cDNA. TCRdb re-called the 5' RACE reads; one entry per CDR3 protein, DNA not given. Recorded for this sample: tens of thousands of distinct CDR3 sequences. About this clonotype itself: Its target is unknown.

The CDR3 runs to 14 residues. The germline V gene encodes CDR1 SGHTA and CDR2 FQGNSA. The material sequenced was naive CXCR3+ CD8+ T cells from blood. Described subset: CD45RO-CCR7+CD27+CD95- naive CD8+ T cells expressing CXCR3 (TNR3+). The chain combines TRBV7-2 with TRBJ2-7. This sequence originates from a human donor in good health. Some clones in this sample may be carry-over from other donors' samples. CDR3 region: CASSLVADSYEQYF.